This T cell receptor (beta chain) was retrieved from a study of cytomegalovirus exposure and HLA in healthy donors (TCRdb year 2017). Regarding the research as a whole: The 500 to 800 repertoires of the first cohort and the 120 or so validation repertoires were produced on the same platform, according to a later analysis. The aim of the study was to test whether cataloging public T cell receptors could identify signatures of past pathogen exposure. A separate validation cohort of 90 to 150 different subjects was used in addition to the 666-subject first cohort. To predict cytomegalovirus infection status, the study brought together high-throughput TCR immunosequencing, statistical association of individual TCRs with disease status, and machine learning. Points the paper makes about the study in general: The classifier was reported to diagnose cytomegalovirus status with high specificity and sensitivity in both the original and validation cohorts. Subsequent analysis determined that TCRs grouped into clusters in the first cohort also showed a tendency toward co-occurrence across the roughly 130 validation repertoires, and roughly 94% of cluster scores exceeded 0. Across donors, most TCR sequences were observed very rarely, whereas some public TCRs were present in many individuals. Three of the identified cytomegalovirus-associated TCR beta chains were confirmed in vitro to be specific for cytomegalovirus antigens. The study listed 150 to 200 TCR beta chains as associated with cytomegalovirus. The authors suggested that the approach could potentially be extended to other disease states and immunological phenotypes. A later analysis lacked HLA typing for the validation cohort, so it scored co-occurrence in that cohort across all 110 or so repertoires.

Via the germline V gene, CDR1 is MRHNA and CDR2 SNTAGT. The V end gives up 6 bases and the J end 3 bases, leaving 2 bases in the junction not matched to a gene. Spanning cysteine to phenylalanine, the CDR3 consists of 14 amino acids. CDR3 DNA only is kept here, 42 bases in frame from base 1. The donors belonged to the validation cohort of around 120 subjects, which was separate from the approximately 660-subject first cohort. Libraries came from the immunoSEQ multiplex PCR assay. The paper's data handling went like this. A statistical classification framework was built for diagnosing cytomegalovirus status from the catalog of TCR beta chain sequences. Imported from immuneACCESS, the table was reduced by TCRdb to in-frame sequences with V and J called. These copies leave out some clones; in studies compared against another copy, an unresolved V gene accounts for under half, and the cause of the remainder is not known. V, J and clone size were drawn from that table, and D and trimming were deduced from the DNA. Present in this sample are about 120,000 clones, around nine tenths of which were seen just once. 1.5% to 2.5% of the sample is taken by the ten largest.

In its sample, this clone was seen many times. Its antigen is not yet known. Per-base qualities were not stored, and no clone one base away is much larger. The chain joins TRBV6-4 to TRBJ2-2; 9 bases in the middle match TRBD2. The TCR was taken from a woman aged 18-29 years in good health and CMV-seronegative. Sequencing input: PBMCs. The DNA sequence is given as TGTGCCAGCAGCAGGACTAGCGACACCGGGGAGCTGTTTTTT. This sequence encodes CASSRTSDTGELFF.